This TCR beta chain was observed in a study of T cell responses to AZD1222 COVID-19 vaccine. Study-wide results and limits: Across the whole spike, CD4 TCRs peaked at regions 160-218 and 743-854. White British ancestry dominated among donors, who included more females, and clonal diversity was possibly underestimated. Two AZD1222 doses significantly raised spike-specific TCR breadth and depth over controls.

Per germline, CDR1 SEHNR and CDR2 FQNEAQ (reference sequence). With 1 base removed from V and 0 bases from J, the gap between germline ends came to 3 bases. CDR3 size: 13 residues. Profiling relied on immunoSEQ multiplex PCR, and the TCRdb table lists in-frame clones only, not all of them. The sample includes some 54,000 clones, around nine tenths seen only once; the top ten take 3.5% to 4%. About this clone: Its target is unknown.

V usage is TRBV7-9 and J usage is TRBJ1-1; D unclear. The origin of this receptor is an adult in good health. Sequenced material: peripheral blood, taken on day 0 of AZD1222 vaccination. The CDR3 DNA is TGTGCCAGCAGCTTAGACCTGAACACTGAAGCTTTCTTT. It codes for CASSLDLNTEAFF.